This T cell receptor (beta chain) was captured by sequencing in a study of T cell changes during pregnancy in multiple sclerosis. Produced via immunoSEQ multiplex PCR; TCRdb's table is partial and in-frame only. The table lists approximately 70,000 clones, 92% of them singletons. This CDR3 has 16 residues. Germline V lookup: CDR1 KGHSH, CDR2 LQKENI. The V gene end was trimmed by 6 bases and the J gene end by 1 base; junction bases not matched to a gene: 11. V and J are TRBV18 and TRBJ2-7; 8 bases map to TRBD1. The specimen was peripheral blood, collected after pregnancy. The receptor was derived from a female donor with multiple sclerosis, enrolled in a pregnancy study. CDR3 sequence (DNA): TGTGCCAGCTCCCACTCGCAGGACAGGGCTTCCTACGAGCAGTACTTC. Translated, it gives CASSHSQDRASYEQYF.